This T cell receptor beta chain was documented in a study of T cells in Graves' hyperthyroidism and ophthalmopathy (dated by TCRdb to the late 2010s). Study-level background: To identify TCR V-J signatures that set the groups apart, the researchers used a discovery cohort of approximately 98 patients, made up of about 44 with Graves' ophthalmopathy and 57 with stable Graves' hyperthyroidism. According to the paper, TCR Vbeta CDR3 sequencing was carried out on 135 peripheral blood samples, which came from fewer than 50 ophthalmopathy, 70 to 80 hyperthyroidism and about 17 progressor patients. The approximately 98 discovery patients were randomly divided into training and test sets at a 7:3 ratio. Prospective prediction of ophthalmopathy was tested in an independent validation cohort of 18 to 20 hyperthyroidism patients and 15 to 17 patients who later progressed to ophthalmopathy. In addition, the study compared T-cell repertoires in thyroid tissue and in blood from six Graves' hyperthyroidism patients. Following sampling, methimazole starting at 30 mg daily was given to hyperthyroidism patients, and high-dose intravenous methylprednisolone was given to ophthalmopathy patients. On the study overall, not on this receptor specifically: Ophthalmopathy was separated from stable hyperthyroidism by a 13 V-J signature model, with over 85% sensitivity and 81% to 83% specificity obtained in cross-validation and 80%/75% obtained in testing. Blood samples also contained most of the expanded thyroid clonotypes (frequency above 0.001), which suggests that blood repertoires may reflect thyroid immune responses. No statistical method was used to fix the sample size in advance, and group allocation was not hidden from the investigators. In validation, the model predicted progression to ophthalmopathy with approximately 69% sensitivity and approximately 72% specificity, a median of around 6.6 months before onset.

V loses 7 bases, J loses 5 bases, and the germline ends lie 9 bases apart. Per the germline V gene, LGHNT is the CDR1 and FRNRAP is the CDR2. The cysteine opens and the phenylalanine closes a CDR3 of 11 amino acids. Of the read, only the CDR3 DNA is kept; its 33 bases are in frame from base 1. In this sample, this clonotype turned up many times. Its specific antigen is unknown. Base qualities were left out, and no much larger clone turns up one base away. Amplification of TCR beta CDR3 regions was carried out from RNA transcripts. The first round of RT-PCR for the TCR CDR3 was performed with the HTBI primer set and the Qiagen OneStep RT-PCR kit. The libraries were constructed in a second round of multiplex PCR and then size-selected and purified. The libraries were sequenced on an Illumina HiSeq2000 using paired-end 100 bp reads. Concerning the study's data processing: SOAPnuke was used to process the raw data, removing reads that contained adapters or uncalled bases, had a mean Phred below 15, or lacked an exact match to the constant primer or identifier. High-quality paired reads were merged using COPE v1.2.5, and each unique nucleotide sequence was defined as a clonotype. MiTCR v1.1 was used to align clonotypes to the IMGT TRBV, TRBD and TRBJ reference segments. The analysis included only V-J combinations with a frequency above 0.0001, which together covered 99% to 99.2% of the repertoires. A TCS score was defined as the ratio between F50 (clonal expansion) and ExV (chaos), using BLOSUM62-based TCRdist between CDR3 peptides within each V-J. Welch's t-statistics and random forest reduced roughly 530 V-J features to around 14, which were used in a naive Bayes classifier (R e1071). Thyroid-blood repertoire similarity was quantified with the Morisita-Horn index. TCRdb's own reprocessing of the public reads used fastp at Q25 and MiXCR and kept productive beta chains. CDR3 protein sequences are deduplicated, and each keeps its most common genes and DNA. TCRdb's processing, not the study's, gives the V and J calls here. The sample yields a few hundred thousand distinct CDR3 sequences; 35% to 55% were counted once. Around 8% of the sample is taken by the ten largest.

Stable Graves' hyperthyroidism was defined as no progression to ophthalmopathy during 18 months of follow-up. Hyperthyroidism patients were newly diagnosed, with disease duration under 2 months, and aged 18 to 65 years. Exclusion was applied to patients with uncontrolled infections, other autoimmune diseases, pregnancy or lactation. Diagnoses were based on clinical symptoms, serum thyroxine and TRAb, thyroid ultrasound and orbital computed tomography. Total RNA was extracted with Trizol reagent, and quality was checked on an Agilent 2100 Bioanalyzer. The receptor was derived from a woman aged 18 to 35 with Graves' hyperthyroidism. Sequencing input: peripheral blood or thyroid tissue (not recorded which). The chain is made from TRBV12-5 and TRBJ2-7; perhaps TRBD1 is the D gene, with 6 bases matching. CDR3 loop: CASEGGHEQYF. The DNA is TGTGCTAGTGAAGGGGGTCACGAGCAGTACTTC.